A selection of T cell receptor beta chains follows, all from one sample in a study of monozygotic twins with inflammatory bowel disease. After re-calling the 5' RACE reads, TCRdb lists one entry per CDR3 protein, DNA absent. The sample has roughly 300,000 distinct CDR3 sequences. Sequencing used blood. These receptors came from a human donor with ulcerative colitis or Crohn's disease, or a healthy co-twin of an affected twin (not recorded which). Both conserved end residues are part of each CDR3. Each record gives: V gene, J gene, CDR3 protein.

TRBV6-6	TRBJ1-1	CATRQGNTEAFF
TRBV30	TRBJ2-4	CAWRVYLGNSSKNIQYF
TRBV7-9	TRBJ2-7	CASSLNSAEQYF
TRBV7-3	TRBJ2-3	CASSPTGTTNTDTQYF
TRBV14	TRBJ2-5	CASSHNVQETQYF
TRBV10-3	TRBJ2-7	CASRDQEFYEQYF
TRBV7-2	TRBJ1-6	CASSRQNSPLHF
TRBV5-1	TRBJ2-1	CASSWTTGQTYNEQFF
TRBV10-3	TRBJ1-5	CAISDVTGDQPQHF
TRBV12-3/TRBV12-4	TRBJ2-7	CASSPPGTREQYF
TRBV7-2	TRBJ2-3	CASSLEVARGTDTQYF
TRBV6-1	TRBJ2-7	CASSVGRGLYEQYF
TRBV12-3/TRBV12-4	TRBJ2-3	CASSLGTGVTDTQYF
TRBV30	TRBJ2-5	CAPRGHQETQYF
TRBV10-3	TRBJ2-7	CAIRTGDSYEQYF
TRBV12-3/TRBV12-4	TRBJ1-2	CASSLEGVWYGYTF
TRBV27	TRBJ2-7	CASSLFGGRGAYEQYF
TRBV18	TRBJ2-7	CASSPRGLAGDEQYF
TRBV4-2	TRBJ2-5	CASSQDWGRRETQYF
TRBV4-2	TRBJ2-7	CASSGGAFARESSSYEQYF
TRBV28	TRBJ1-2	CASTPGGQGDYGYTF
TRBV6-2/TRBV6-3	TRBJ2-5	CASSYTPETQYF
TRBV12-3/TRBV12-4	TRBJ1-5	CASMDRGGQPQHF
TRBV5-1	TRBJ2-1	CASSSGPYGSYNEQFF
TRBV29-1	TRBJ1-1	CSVEQATNTEAFF
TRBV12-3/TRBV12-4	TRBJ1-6	CASSAVRGLNSPLHF
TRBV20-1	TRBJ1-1	CSASRSSRVGNTEAFF
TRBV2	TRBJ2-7	CASTTLGTGEYEQYF
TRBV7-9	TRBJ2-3	CASSQQSLGTQYF
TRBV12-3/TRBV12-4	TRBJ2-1	CASSSLGQGDDEQFF
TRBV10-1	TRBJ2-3	CANAYRRYVTDTQYF
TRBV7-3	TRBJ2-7	CASSVGQGSAEQYF
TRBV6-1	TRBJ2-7	CASRRLAGGRTYEQYF
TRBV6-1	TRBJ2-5	CASSEGLGKETQYF
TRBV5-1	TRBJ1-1	CASSSSGTGLEAFF
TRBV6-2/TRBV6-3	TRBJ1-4	CASRTTRDRNEKLFF
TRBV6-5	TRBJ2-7	CASRYVAGGGQGEQYF
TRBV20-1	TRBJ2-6	CSARESWGSGANVLTF
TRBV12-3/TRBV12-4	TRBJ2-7	CASSSRTSGSYEQYF
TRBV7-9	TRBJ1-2	CASSFPGLRYGYTF
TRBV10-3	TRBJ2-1	CAISEVNEQFF
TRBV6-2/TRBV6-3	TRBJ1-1	CASSDRWPEAFF
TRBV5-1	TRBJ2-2	CASSLRGLAGTGELFF
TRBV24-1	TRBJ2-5	CATSGRPGFQTQYF
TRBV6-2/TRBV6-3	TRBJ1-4	CASSRQGATNEKLFF
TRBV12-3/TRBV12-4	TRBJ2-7	CASSSDRGSSYEQYF